This T cell receptor (beta chain) was captured in a study of T cells after yellow fever vaccination. Findings of the study overall: Sorted repertoires could include abundant contaminating clonotypes from bulk cells.

This clonotype appeared a few times. What it binds is unknown. One entry per CDR3 protein, called by TCRdb with MiXCR from the 5' RACE reads. The table lists some 160,000 distinct CDR3 sequences, 9.3% of them singletons, with about a third in the top ten. This CDR3 comprises 17 residues. Germline V gene sequence: CDR1 LGHNT, CDR2 FRNRAP. V was clipped by 6 bases and J by 5 bases; unmatched bases: 10. The clonotype comes from a man aged 18-30 years who received the YFV17D yellow fever vaccine. Source: CD8+ T cells sorted from PBMCs, taken 45 days after the yellow fever booster vaccination. This chain joins TRBV12-5 and TRBJ2-5; 15 bases map to TRBD2. CDR3 sequence reads: CASGPGTSGGMQETQYF. CDR3 coding DNA: TGTGCTAGTGGCCCCGGGACTAGCGGGGGGATGCAGGAGACCCAGTACTTC.